This T cell receptor (beta chain) was sequenced in a study of CD8 T cells in Susac syndrome. This CDR3 contains 14 residues. V gave up 0 bases and J gave up 4 bases, with 9 bases separating them. RNA amounts of roughly 0.5 to 1 ug underwent reverse transcription with random hexamers. By means of immunoSEQ multiplex PCR, TCR beta CDR3 spanning 54 Vbeta and 13 Jbeta underwent amplification. TCRdb reanalysed the immunoSEQ multiplex PCR reads using MiXCR and keeps one entry per CDR3 protein. The profile shows 200,000 to 250,000 distinct CDR3 sequences, approximately 95% of them singletons. Sequencing of TCR beta covered CD8+ and CD4+ T cells obtained from blood. It was treatment-naive patients with stable or active relapsing-remitting disease who made up the multiple sclerosis controls.

Sample: CD4+ T cells from PBMCs. This clonotype originated in a human donor with multiple sclerosis. The chain carries TRBV12-3 or TRBV12-4 and TRBJ2-5, with a tentative D call TRBD1 (6 bases). This chain's CDR3 is CASSLAGGPETQYF. In DNA, the CDR3 is TGTGCCAGCAGTTTAGCTGGGGGCCCAGAGACCCAGTACTTC.